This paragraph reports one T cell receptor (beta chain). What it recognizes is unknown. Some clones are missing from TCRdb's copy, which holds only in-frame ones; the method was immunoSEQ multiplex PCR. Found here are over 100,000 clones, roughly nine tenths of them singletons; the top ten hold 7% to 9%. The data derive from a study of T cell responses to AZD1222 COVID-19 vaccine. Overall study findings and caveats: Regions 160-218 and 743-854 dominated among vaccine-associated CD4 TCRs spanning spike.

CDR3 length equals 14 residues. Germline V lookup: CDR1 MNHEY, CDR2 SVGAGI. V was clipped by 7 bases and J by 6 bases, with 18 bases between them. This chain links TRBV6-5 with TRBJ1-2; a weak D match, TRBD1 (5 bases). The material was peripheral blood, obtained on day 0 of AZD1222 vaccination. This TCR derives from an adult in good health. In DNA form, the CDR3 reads TGTGCCAGCACAGACCTCCGGGGCCACCATGGCTACACCTTC. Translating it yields CASTDLRGHHGYTF.